The T cell receptor beta chain described here comes from a study of blood T cell repertoires in COVID-19. Sequenced by immunoSEQ multiplex PCR; TCRdb stores in-frame clones only, minus some. The data hold approximately 190,000 clones, with about 88% observed a single time. Material: peripheral blood. The clonotype comes from a man under 40 with active or convalescent COVID-19.

CDR3 DNA: TGTGCCTGGAGTGGGACTAGCGGGTTCACCGGGGAGCTGTTTTTT. It yields the protein CAWSGTSGFTGELFF. This sequence joins TRBV30 and TRBJ2-2, with TRBD2 matching 11 bases. V was pared by 1 base and J by 4 bases, with 2 bases of the junction left unmatched. The CDR3 length is 15 residues. CDR1 and CDR2 (germline): GTSNPN, SVGIG (reference sequence).